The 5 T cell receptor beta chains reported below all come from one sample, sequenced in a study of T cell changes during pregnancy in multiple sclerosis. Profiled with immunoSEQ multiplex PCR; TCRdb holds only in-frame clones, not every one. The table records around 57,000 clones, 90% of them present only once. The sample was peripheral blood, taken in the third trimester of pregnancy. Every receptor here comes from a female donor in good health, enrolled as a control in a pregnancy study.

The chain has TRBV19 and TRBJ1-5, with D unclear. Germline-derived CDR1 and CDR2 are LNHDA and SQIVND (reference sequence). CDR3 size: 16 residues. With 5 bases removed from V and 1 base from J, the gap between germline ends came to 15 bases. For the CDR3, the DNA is TGTGCCAGTAGTCATACCAGGACGGGAAGCAATCAGCCCCAGCATTTT. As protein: CASSHTRTGSNQPQHF.

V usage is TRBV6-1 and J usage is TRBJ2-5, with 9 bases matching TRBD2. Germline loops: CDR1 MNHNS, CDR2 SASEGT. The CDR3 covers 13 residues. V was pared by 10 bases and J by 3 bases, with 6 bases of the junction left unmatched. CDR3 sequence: CATGRTSEETQYF. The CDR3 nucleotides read TGTGCCACCGGCCGGACTAGCGAAGAGACCCAGTACTTC.

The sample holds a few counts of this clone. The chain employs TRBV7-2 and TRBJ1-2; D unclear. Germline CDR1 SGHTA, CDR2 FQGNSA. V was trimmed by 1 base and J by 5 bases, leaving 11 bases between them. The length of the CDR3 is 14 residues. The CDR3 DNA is TGTGCCAGCAGCTTAGATGCTAGGACTTATGGCTACACCTTC. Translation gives CASSLDARTYGYTF.

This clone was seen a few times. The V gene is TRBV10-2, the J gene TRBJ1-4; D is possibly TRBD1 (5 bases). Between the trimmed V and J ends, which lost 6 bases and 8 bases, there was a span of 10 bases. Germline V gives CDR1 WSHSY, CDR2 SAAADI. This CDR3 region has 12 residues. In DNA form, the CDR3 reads TGCGCCAGCAGGAAACAGGCGGAAAAACTGTTTTTT. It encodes CASRKQAEKLFF.

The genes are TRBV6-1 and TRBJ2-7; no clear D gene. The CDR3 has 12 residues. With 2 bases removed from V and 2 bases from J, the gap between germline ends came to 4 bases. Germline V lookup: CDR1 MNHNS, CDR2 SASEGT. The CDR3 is CASSEQAYEQYF. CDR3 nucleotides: TGTGCCAGCAGTGAACAGGCCTACGAGCAGTACTTC.